Reported below is one TCR beta chain. CDR1 MGHRA and CDR2 YSYEKL come from the germline V gene. V lost 1 base and J 8 bases, leaving 18 bases between the germline ends. This CDR3 has 16 residues. This record comes from a study of T-cell memory formation after mild COVID-19. From the 5' RACE reads, TCRdb called clonotypes with MiXCR, one entry per CDR3 protein. Altogether some 130,000 distinct CDR3 sequences are present, about 6.5% being singletons, with the ten largest covering about 2.2%. This clonotype originated in an adult woman who had mild COVID-19 (a few samples of this study predate the infection). Cell type and time point are not known. V usage is TRBV4-1 and J usage is TRBJ2-1; D ambiguous. The source material was PBMCs or a T cell subset sorted from them (not recorded which). The CDR3 here is CASSQGHATAGYEQFF. CDR3 in DNA: TGCGCCAGCAGCCAAGGCCACGCCACGGCAGGCTATGAGCAGTTCTTC.